The next 24 T cell receptor beta chains were all read from a single sample in a study of shared clonotypes between healthy human individuals. The data were produced by immunoSEQ multiplex PCR, yet TCRdb's version contains in-frame clones alone and is incomplete. Of millions of clones listed, approximately 95% are singletons. The sample comprised naive CD4+ T cells sorted from blood. Indicated subset: CD45RA+ positively selected. The origin of the receptors is a man between 18 and 35 years old in good health.

The gene calls are TRBV19 and TRBJ1-2; the match to TRBD1 covers 10 bases. Looked up from germline, CDR1 is LNHDA and CDR2 is SQIVND (reference sequence). The CDR3 totals 14 residues. The J segment lost 8 bases and the V segment lost 5 bases, leaving 8 bases of the junction unmatched. CDR3 amino acids: CASSRGQGTAGYTF. In DNA, the CDR3 is TGTGCCAGTAGTCGGGGACAGGGGACGGCGGGCTACACCTTC.

A single count supports this clone. Other DNA sequences from this sample encode an identical CDR3 as well. The genes are TRBV7-2 and TRBJ2-7; 7 bases are shared with TRBD1. Per the germline V gene, CDR1 is SGHTA and CDR2 is FQGNSA. J was trimmed by 4 bases and V by 2 bases; bases with no gene match: 5. This CDR3 spans 14 amino acids. In DNA form, the CDR3 reads TGTGCCAGCAGCTTAAACAGGGGCCCTTACGAGCAGTACTTC. Its translation is CASSLNRGPYEQYF.

CDR3 sequence (DNA): TGCGCCAGCAGCCAGCCACTAGCGGGAGCGTCCTACAATGAGCAGTTCTTC. Protein product: CASSQPLAGASYNEQFF. This chain uses TRBV4-1 with TRBJ2-1, with TRBD2 matching over 11 bases. Germline trimming cut 3 bases from V and 1 base from J; bases unmatched to any gene: 5. Per the germline V gene, CDR1 is MGHRA and CDR2 is YSYEKL. The CDR3 runs 17 residues.

The V gene is TRBV5-1, the J gene TRBJ2-7; D not resolved. The CDR3 spans 14 residues. The ends were cut back, 0 bases at V and 0 bases at J, with 7 bases in the middle. The germline V gene encodes CDR1 SGHRS and CDR2 YFSETQ. This CDR3 reads CASSLAGYSYEQYF. As DNA, the CDR3 is TGCGCCAGCAGCTTGGCCGGCTACTCCTACGAGCAGTACTTC. Variable domain in full (rest from reference TRBV5-1 and TRBJ2-7): KAGVTQTPRYLIKTRGQQVTLSCSPISGHRSVSWYQQTPGQGLQFLFEYFSETQRNKGNFPGRFSGRQFSNSRSEMNVSTLELGDSALYLCASSLAGYSYEQYFGPGTRLTVT.

This clone was observed a few times. Other DNA sequences in this specimen translate into the identical CDR3. CDR3 coding DNA: TGTGCCAGCAGTTACAGCAATCAGCCCCAGCATTTT. This codes for CASSYSNQPQHF. This chain links TRBV28 with TRBJ1-5; D unresolved. V was clipped by 4 bases and J by 1 base, with 2 bases between them. CDR1 is MDHEN and CDR2 is SYDVKM in the germline V gene. The CDR3 extends over 12 amino acids. The whole variable domain, remainder taken from reference TRBV28 and TRBJ1-5, is DVKVTQSSRYLVKRTGEKVFLECVQDMDHENMFWYRQDPGLGLRLIYFSYDVKMKEKGDIPEGYSVSREKKERFSLILESASTNQTSMYLCASSYSNQPQHFGDGTRLSIL.

A word on this clone: Other DNA sequences in this specimen translate into the identical CDR3. The chain couples TRBV7-2 to TRBJ1-2; 9 bases fit TRBD1. The V and J ends lost 5 bases and 7 bases, in that order; junction bases with no gene match: 8. The CDR3 runs 14 residues. Germline loops: CDR1 SGHTA, CDR2 FQGNSA. The CDR3 bases are TGTGCCAGCAGCCCGGGACAGGGAGAGGGTGGCTACACCTTC. Protein sequence: CASSPGQGEGGYTF. Looking up the rest from reference TRBV7-2 and TRBJ1-2 gives the full variable domain: GAGVSQSPSNKVTEKGKDVELRCDPISGHTALYWYRQSLGQGLEFLIYFQGNSAPDKSGLPSDRFSAERTGGSVSTLTIQRTQQEDSAVYLCASSPGQGEGGYTFGSGTRLTVV.

This chain connects TRBV4-1 to TRBJ2-3; a weak D match, TRBD2 (6 bases). V lost 4 bases, J lost 0 bases, and 17 bases lay in between. This CDR3 is built from 17 residues. In germline, CDR1 is MGHRA, CDR2 YSYEKL. CDR3: CASSPDHRGTSTDTQYF. The CDR3 coding sequence is TGCGCCAGCAGCCCAGACCACCGCGGGACTAGCACAGATACGCAGTATTTT.

The V gene is TRBV6-5, the J gene TRBJ2-7; the D gene is possibly TRBD1 (6 bases). There are 14 residues in the CDR3. Deletions cut 8 bases from V and 7 bases from J, with 21 bases between. CDR1 and CDR2 (germline): MNHEY, SVGAGI. The CDR3 is CASGNRERIQEQYF. CDR3 DNA: TGTGCCAGCGGAAACAGGGAACGCATCCAAGAGCAGTACTTC.

The chain employs TRBV6-1 and TRBJ1-2; TRBD1 agrees at 7 bases. Germline CDR1 is MNHNS and CDR2 is SASEGT. The CDR3 loop spans 12 amino acids. V was clipped by 6 bases and J by 4 bases; unmatched bases: 2. CDR3 sequence reads: CASRGTVYGYTF. As DNA, the CDR3 is TGTGCCAGCAGGGGGACAGTCTATGGCTACACCTTC.

The V and J genes are TRBV30 and TRBJ2-5; 7 bases fit TRBD1. Germline CDR1 and CDR2: GTSNPN and SVGIG (reference sequence). Trimming cost V 2 bases and J 2 bases; bases outside gene matches: 8. The CDR3 length is 15 residues. CDR3 residues: CAWSFGTATQETQYF. CDR3 bases: TGTGCCTGGAGTTTTGGGACAGCTACTCAAGAGACCCAGTACTTC.

J is TRBJ2-7 and V is TRBV10-3; D is perhaps TRBD1 (5 bases). Looked up from germline, CDR1 is ENHRY and CDR2 is SYGVKD. Trimming removed 6 bases at V and 2 bases at J, with 14 bases between. The CDR3 length is 14 residues. The CDR3 loop reads CAIRDDRRPYEQYF. The CDR3 DNA follows: TGTGCCATCAGGGACGACAGACGCCCCTACGAGCAGTACTTC.

The chain is built from TRBV2 and TRBJ1-4, with 7 nucleotides matching TRBD1. V lost 8 bases, J lost 7 bases, and 10 bases stayed unmatched. The CDR3 sequence is 14 residues long. Germline lookup yields CDR1 SNHLY and CDR2 FYNNEI. CDR3 region: CASSPQGLVEKLFF. The CDR3 DNA follows: TGTGCCAGCTCCCCACAGGGGTTGGTTGAAAAACTGTTTTTT.

The chain couples TRBV10-3 to TRBJ1-4; the D is unclear. There are 16 residues in the CDR3. Germline V CDR1 and CDR2: ENHRY, SYGVKD. Trimming removed 0 bases at V and 3 bases at J, with 11 bases between. The CDR3 DNA is TGTGCCATCAGTGAGTCGATAGGGCAGGCTAATGAAAAACTGTTTTTT. Translated: CAISESIGQANEKLFF.

In the case of this clone: This may come from a read error, since a much larger clone is one base off. Other nucleotide sequences in the sample specify the same CDR3. J is TRBJ2-3 and V is TRBV10-3, with D uncertain. Germline V gene data show CDR1 as ENHRY and CDR2 as SYGVKD. The CDR3 sequence is 11 residues long. V lost 6 bases and J lost 3, with 4 bases in between. The CDR3 bases are TGTGCCATCAGGAAGACAGATACGCAGTATTTT. It yields the protein CAIRKTDTQYF.

A few counts support this clone. The chain joins TRBV18 to TRBJ1-2; TRBD1 matches 7 bases. CDR1 and CDR2 from the germline V gene are KGHSH and LQKENI. V gave up 1 base and J gave up 6 bases; unmatched junction bases: 5. This CDR3 has 14 amino acids. The CDR3 nucleotides are TGTGCCAGCTCACCACGACAGGGCATTGATGGCTACACCTTC. Protein product: CASSPRQGIDGYTF.

V and J are TRBV5-1 and TRBJ2-2; D perhaps matches TRBD1 (6 bases). V was shortened by 5 bases and J by 5 bases, with 13 bases between the two germline ends. The CDR3 extends over 14 amino acids. CDR1 and CDR2 from the germline V gene are SGHRS and YFSETQ. CDR3 sequence: CASREGESTGELFF. The CDR3 coding sequence is TGCGCCAGCAGAGAGGGGGAAAGTACCGGGGAGCTGTTTTTT.

This chain joins TRBV5-1 and TRBJ1-1, with 7 bases aligning to TRBD1. CDR1 is SGHRS, CDR2 YFSETQ, per germline. The length of the CDR3 is 15 residues. J was trimmed by 4 bases and V by 4 bases; bases with no gene match: 10. The CDR3 protein is CASSMQGGRGTEAFF. The CDR3 DNA reads TGCGCCAGCAGCATGCAGGGGGGCCGCGGCACTGAAGCTTTCTTT.

The table lists this clone with a count of one. The V and J genes are TRBV29-1 and TRBJ1-1, with a possible D match to TRBD1 (5 bases). The CDR3 covers 12 residues. Trimming left V 5 bases short and J 5 bases short, with 12 bases between. Germline V gene data show CDR1 as SQVTM and CDR2 as ANQGSEA. DNA of the CDR3: TGCAGCGTTACCCCAGGGAATACTGAAGCTTTCTTT. This gives the protein CSVTPGNTEAFF.

This chain uses TRBV30 with TRBJ1-5, with D unresolved. Per the germline V gene, CDR1 is GTSNPN and CDR2 is SVGIG (reference sequence). The CDR3 totals 15 residues. The V gene lost 2 bases and the J gene lost 4 bases, with 15 bases spanning the gap. The CDR3 coding sequence is TGTGCCTGGAGTCGCCCGGGAGGAGTAAATCAGCCCCAGCATTTT. Residues: CAWSRPGGVNQPQHF.

The CDR3 sequence is CASSRGYGGYEQYF. DNA of the CDR3: TGCGCCAGCAGCCGGGGTTACGGGGGCTACGAGCAGTACTTC. This chain links TRBV4-1 with TRBJ2-7; possible D gene TRBD2, 6 bases. Trimming removed 4 bases from V and 3 bases from J, with 13 bases in between. CDR3 length equals 14 residues. Germline values: CDR1 MGHRA, CDR2 YSYEKL.

This clone was detected once. V is TRBV2 and J is TRBJ1-2, with D possibly matching TRBD1 (5 bases). Trimming took off 2 bases at V and 7 bases at J, with 20 bases between the two ends. The CDR3 totals 16 residues. Germline assignment: CDR1 SNHLY and CDR2 FYNNEI. The CDR3 sequence: CASSESSGLLPLGYTF. DNA of the CDR3: TGTGCCAGCAGTGAATCATCGGGGCTCCTACCGCTTGGCTACACCTTC.

This chain links TRBV6-1 with TRBJ1-2, with 11 bases matching TRBD1. The CDR3 is 12 amino acids. CDR1 and CDR2 (germline): MNHNS, SASEGT. J was trimmed by 7 bases and V by 6 bases; bases with no gene match: 1. CDR3 loop: CASRDRGLGYTF. CDR3 in DNA: TGTGCCAGCAGGGACAGGGGGCTTGGCTACACCTTC.

The table lists this clone with a count of one. One junction end disagrees with the germline gene, perhaps due to a read error. This rearrangement joins TRBV20-1 to TRBJ1-2; D remains unclear. CDR3 length equals 8 residues. Germline CDR1 is DFQATT and CDR2 is SNEGSKA (reference sequence). The CDR3 DNA follows: TGCAGTGCTAGAGATCAAGGGTTC. Residues: CSARDQGF.

The chain carries TRBV7-8 and TRBJ2-2; 7 bases map to TRBD1. The germline CDR1 and CDR2 sequences are SGHVS and FQNEAQ. V lost 1 base and J lost 1; bases outside the gene matches: 0. The CDR3 totals 15 residues. The CDR3 spells CASSLGTGNTGELFF. As DNA, the CDR3 is TGTGCCAGCAGCTTAGGGACAGGGAACACCGGGGAGCTGTTTTTT.